The clone carrying this T cell receptor beta chain was detected ten times or more. Its antigen remains unknown. The read falls 3 residues short of the CDR3 end, and the missing part is taken from the germline J gene. Other DNA sequences within the sample encode an identical CDR3. Germline CDR1 reads SGHRS; CDR2 reads YFSETQ. This CDR3 region has 12 residues. V was pared by 4 bases and J by 5 bases, with 8 bases between. The data stem from a study of T cell clonality in common variable immunodeficiency. Findings of the study overall: Fewer deletions and N-nucleotide insertions were reportedly seen in common variable immunodeficiency TCR beta sequences.

Only in-frame clones appear in the TCRdb table, and some are missing; sequencing was by immunoSEQ multiplex PCR. The table lists some 64,000 clones, with no singletons. Sequencing was carried out using peripheral blood mononuclear cells. The origin of this receptor is a person aged 18 to 75 in good health. This rearrangement joins TRBV5-1 to TRBJ2-3; D is possibly TRBD2 (6 bases). The CDR3 region is CASSTGEDTQYF. Partial CDR3 DNA: TGCGCCAGCAGCACGGGGGAAGATACG.